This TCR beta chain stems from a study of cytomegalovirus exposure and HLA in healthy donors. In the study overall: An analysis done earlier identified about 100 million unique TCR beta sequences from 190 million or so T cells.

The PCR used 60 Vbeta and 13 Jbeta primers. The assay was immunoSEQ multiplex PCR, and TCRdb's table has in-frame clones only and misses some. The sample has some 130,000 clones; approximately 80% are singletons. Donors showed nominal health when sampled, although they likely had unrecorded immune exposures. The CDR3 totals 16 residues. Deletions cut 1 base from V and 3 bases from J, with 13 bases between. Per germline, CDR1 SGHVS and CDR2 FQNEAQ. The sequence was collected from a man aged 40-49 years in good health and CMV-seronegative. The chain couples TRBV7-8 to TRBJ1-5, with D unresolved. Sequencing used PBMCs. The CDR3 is CASSLGFRYDNQPQHF. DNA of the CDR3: TGTGCCAGCAGCTTAGGGTTTAGATACGACAATCAGCCCCAGCATTTT.